The sequence of this T cell receptor beta chain was determined in a study of T cells and Merkel cell carcinoma outcomes. The germline V gene has CDR1 SEHNR and CDR2 FQNEAQ (reference sequence). The V and J ends lost 2 bases and 0 bases respectively, with 10 bases between them. The CDR3 is 15 amino acids. The data were produced by immunoSEQ multiplex PCR, yet TCRdb's version contains in-frame clones alone and is incomplete. The sample yields about 1,700 clones, about 85% seen once. The rearrangement uses TRBV7-9 and TRBJ1-1; D not resolved. This receptor was identified in a human donor with Merkel cell carcinoma. What was sequenced was tumor tissue from Merkel cell carcinoma. This chain's CDR3 is CASSLSVGMNTEAFF. CDR3 DNA sequence: TGTGCCAGCAGCTTATCCGTGGGGATGAACACTGAAGCTTTCTTT. Together with reference TRBV7-9 and TRBJ1-1, the CDR3 gives the full variable domain: DTGVSQNPRHKITKRGQNVTFRCDPISEHNRLYWYRQTLGQGPEFLTYFQNEAQLEKSRLLSDRFSAERPKGSFSTLEIQRTEQGDSAMYLCASSLSVGMNTEAFFGQGTRLTVV.